The source of this T cell receptor beta chain is a study of blood T cell repertoires in COVID-19. Study context: In each case, the material was cDNA or gDNA derived from T cells, B-cell-depleted T cells, or PBMCs.

This CDR3 region has 11 residues. Germline V lookup: CDR1 SGHAT, CDR2 FQNNGV. Trimming cost V 3 bases and J 5 bases, with 4 bases left between them. Some clones are missing from TCRdb's copy, which holds only in-frame ones; the method was immunoSEQ multiplex PCR. This table holds approximately 50,000 clones, approximately 90% found once. The sequence was obtained from a man in his fifties or sixties with acute or convalescent COVID-19. Material for sequencing was peripheral blood. The J gene is TRBJ1-1, the V gene TRBV11-2; D is ambiguous. For the CDR3, the DNA is TGTGCCAGCAGCTTTCTTACTGAAGCTTTCTTT. The encoded protein is CASSFLTEAFF.